This T cell receptor beta chain was captured in a study of T-cell memory formation after mild COVID-19. As for the study in general: Most TCR clusters belonged to a single donor. The study's findings and limits: Detection of some responders pre-infection suggested pre-existing cross-reactive memory T cells participated. Day 15 to 85 contractors were CD4/CD8 balanced; later expanders leaned CD4+.

This clonotype was counted only a few times. The antigen is not known. Trimming took 1 base from V and 3 from J, leaving 10 bases between them. CDR1 is SQVTM and CDR2 is ANQGSEA in the germline V gene. This CDR3 contains 14 residues. Constant-segment-primed 5'RACE gave TCR alpha and TCR beta cDNA libraries with sample barcodes and UMIs. TCRdb used MiXCR to reprocess the 5' RACE reads, holding one entry per CDR3 protein. The table includes 85,000 to 120,000 distinct CDR3 sequences, more than 15% detected once. This receptor was taken from an adult woman who had mild COVID-19 (a few samples of this study predate the infection). Cell type and time point are not known. The V call is TRBV29-1, the J call TRBJ1-3; no clear D gene. Sequenced sample: PBMCs or a T cell subset sorted from them (not recorded which). DNA of the CDR3: TGCAGCGTTGAAGGCGCAGCTGGTGGAAACACCATATATTTT. It yields the protein CSVEGAAGGNTIYF.